The 10 T cell receptor beta chains presented below share a single source sample, sequenced in a study of blood T cells in healthy people across ages (dated by TCRdb to the mid-2010s). Library construction relied on 5' RACE. TCRdb records Illumina HiSeq 2500 as the sequencer. A second PCR of roughly 7 to 11 cycles was performed with a sample-barcoded 5' primer and a J-beta primer mix. Using fastp at Q25 and MiXCR, TCRdb reprocessed the public reads and kept productive beta chains. When rows share a CDR3 protein, they turn into one entry using the most common DNA and genes. The sample includes hundreds of thousands of distinct CDR3 sequences, with around half observed a single time. Under 50% of the sample goes to the ten largest clones. The sequencing sample was made of blood. These receptors were collected from a man older than 75 in good health.

The genes are TRBV3-1 and TRBJ2-5; 7 bases line up with TRBD1. The CDR3 covers 15 residues. V was clipped by 4 bases and J by 3 bases; unmatched bases: 8. Germline-derived CDR1 and CDR2 are LGHDT and YNNKEL (reference sequence). In nucleotides, the CDR3 is TGTGCCAGCAGCCCGAAGGGGGCTGTAGAAGAGACCCAGTACTTC. Its protein is CASSPKGAVEETQYF.

This clonotype occurred a few times. The rearrangement uses TRBV2 and TRBJ2-7, with D uncertain. Trimming took off 1 base at V and 6 bases at J, with 7 bases between the two ends. Looked up from germline, CDR1 is SNHLY and CDR2 is FYNNEI. CDR3 size: 12 residues. The CDR3 here is CASSEGRAEQYF. In DNA, the CDR3 is TGTGCCAGCAGTGAAGGAAGGGCCGAGCAGTACTTC.

The rearrangement joins TRBV29-1 to TRBJ1-2; D gene ambiguous. This CDR3 comprises 13 residues. Trimming took off 1 base at V and 3 bases at J, with 9 bases between the two ends. Looked up from germline, CDR1 is SQVTM and CDR2 is ANQGSEA. The CDR3 reads CSVEGAAYYGYTF. In DNA, the CDR3 is TGCAGCGTTGAAGGGGCAGCATACTATGGCTACACCTTC.

The chain is built from TRBV5-1 and TRBJ2-7, with 7 bases that match TRBD2. The CDR3 consists of 15 residues. With 3 bases clipped from V and 2 bases from J, the junction kept 8 bases outside the gene matches. Germline V gives CDR1 SGHRS, CDR2 YFSETQ. The CDR3 loop reads CASSSQAGSPYEQYF. CDR3 nucleotides: TGCGCCAGCAGCTCCCAAGCGGGATCCCCCTACGAGCAGTACTTC.

This clonotype came up once. The rearrangement uses TRBV5-1 and TRBJ1-1; TRBD1 matches at 9 bases. Germline trimming cut 0 bases from V and 4 bases from J; bases unmatched to any gene: 7. Germline V lookup: CDR1 SGHRS, CDR2 YFSETQ. The CDR3 is made up of 16 amino acids. The CDR3: CASSLAGQGWSTEAFF. The DNA for the CDR3 is TGCGCCAGCAGCTTGGCGGGACAGGGTTGGAGCACTGAAGCTTTCTTT.

The V call is TRBV4-1, the J call TRBJ2-1, with D perhaps matching TRBD2 (5 bases). The CDR3 is 16 residues long. The ends were cut back, 1 base at V and 1 base at J, with 11 bases in the middle. CDR1 and CDR2 (germline): MGHRA, YSYEKL. As DNA, the CDR3 is TGCGCCAGCAGCCAAGCTTCTAGCCCATCCTACAATGAGCAGTTCTTC. Protein sequence: CASSQASSPSYNEQFF.

The chain recombines TRBV5-1 with TRBJ2-7, with D possibly TRBD1 on 7 matching bases. CDR1 and CDR2 from the germline V gene are SGHRS and YFSETQ. The germline V and J ends were trimmed by 5 bases and 0 bases, with 15 bases remaining between them. The CDR3 has 15 residues. CDR3 nucleotides: TGCGCCAGCAGGCCGAGGGGGGACAGCTCCTACGAGCAGTACTTC. Protein product: CASRPRGDSSYEQYF.

The sample holds a few counts of this clonotype. The rearrangement uses TRBV12-3 or TRBV12-4 and TRBJ2-7; D perhaps matches TRBD1 (5 bases). The V end lost 4 bases, the J end lost 6 bases, and 16 bases lay between the germline ends. The CDR3 is 14 amino acids. As DNA, the CDR3 is TGTGCCAGCAGTTCAGGACAAGTCCTCGGCGAGCAGTACTTC. Amino acid sequence: CASSSGQVLGEQYF.

The J gene is TRBJ2-7, the V gene TRBV9; 15 bases fit TRBD2. Germline CDR1 reads SGDLS; CDR2 reads YYNGEE. V trimming: 2 bases; J trimming: 0 bases; junction bases outside the gene matches: 6. The length of the CDR3 is 18 residues. CDR3: CASSVGTSGRPSSYEQYF. DNA for the CDR3: TGTGCCAGCAGCGTGGGGACTAGCGGGAGGCCGAGCTCCTACGAGCAGTACTTC.

The CDR3 is CASSGRPTGEQYF. CDR3 nucleotide sequence: TGTGCCAGCAGCGGTCGACCGACGGGCGAGCAGTACTTC. The chain has TRBV9 and TRBJ2-7; no firm D call. Germline V gene lookup returns CDR1 SGDLS and CDR2 YYNGEE. The CDR3 totals 13 residues. The V gene lost 3 bases and the J gene lost 6 bases, with 13 bases spanning the gap.